This TCR beta chain was identified in a study of blood T cell repertoires in COVID-19. The length of the CDR3 is 12 residues. Trimming cost V 5 bases and J 9 bases, with 11 bases left between them. The V gene's germline CDR1 is SEHNR and CDR2 FQNEAQ (reference sequence). Some clones are missing from TCRdb's copy, which holds only in-frame ones; the method was immunoSEQ multiplex PCR. The sample records around 300,000 clones, around 90% being singletons. J is TRBJ2-1 and V is TRBV7-9, with a possible D match to TRBD1 (6 bases). The receptor was isolated from a woman aged 45-60 years who had recovered from COVID-19. What was sequenced was PBMCs or T cells enriched from blood (not recorded which). CDR3 nucleotide sequence: TGTGCCAGCAGCCCAGGGGCCCCTGAGCAGTTCTTC. Its translation is CASSPGAPEQFF.